The TCR beta chain under discussion was sequenced for a study of T cells in Graves' hyperthyroidism and ophthalmopathy. Study-level information: Peripheral blood sampling occurred at initial diagnosis, before any treatment.

The source material, RNA transcripts, was used to amplify TCR beta CDR3 regions. With the HTBI primer set, the TCR CDR3 went through a first round of RT-PCR. In TCRdb, the multiplex PCR reads were re-called with MiXCR into one record per CDR3 protein. The data show a few hundred thousand distinct CDR3 sequences, about a sixth seen once. The CDR3 runs to 14 residues. Germline V gene sequence: CDR1 MDHEN, CDR2 SYDVKM. Trimming shortened V by 8 bases and J by 6 bases, and 16 bases separated the two germline ends. This clonotype showed up many times. The chain couples TRBV28 to TRBJ2-2, with D possibly matching TRBD1 (6 bases). The clonotype originates from a woman aged 50 to 60 with Graves' hyperthyroidism. The specimen was blood. The CDR3 loop is CASRQAIKSGELFF. In DNA, the CDR3 is TGTGCCAGCCGACAGGCGATTAAATCCGGGGAGCTGTTTTTT.